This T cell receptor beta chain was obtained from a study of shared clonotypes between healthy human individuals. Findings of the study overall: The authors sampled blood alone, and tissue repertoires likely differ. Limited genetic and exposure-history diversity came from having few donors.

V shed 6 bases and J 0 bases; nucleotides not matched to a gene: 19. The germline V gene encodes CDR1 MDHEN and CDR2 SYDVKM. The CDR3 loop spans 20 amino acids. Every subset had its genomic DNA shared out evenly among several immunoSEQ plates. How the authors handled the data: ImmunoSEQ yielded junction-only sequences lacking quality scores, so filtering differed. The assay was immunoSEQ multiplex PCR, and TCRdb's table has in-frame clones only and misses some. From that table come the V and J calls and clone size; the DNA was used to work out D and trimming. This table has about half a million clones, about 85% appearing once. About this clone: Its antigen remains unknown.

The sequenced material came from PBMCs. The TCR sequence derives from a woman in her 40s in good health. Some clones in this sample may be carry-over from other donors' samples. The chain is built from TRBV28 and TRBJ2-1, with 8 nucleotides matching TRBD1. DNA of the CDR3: TGTGCCAGCAGCACGCCCGTCGACAGGGGTGCGGGCCTCTCCTACAATGAGCAGTTCTTC. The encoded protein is CASSTPVDRGAGLSYNEQFF.